The 26 T cell receptor beta chains presented below share a single source sample, sequenced in a study of T cell clonality in common variable immunodeficiency. The table came from immunoSEQ multiplex PCR; TCRdb's copy has only in-frame clones and leaves some out. The repertoire yields about 47,000 clones, none seen only once; the top ten contain more than 2%. Sequenced material: peripheral blood mononuclear cells. Receptors were obtained from a person aged 18 to 75 in good health.

This clone has a count of ten or more. The CDR3 end is not reached by the read, which stops 3 residues before it; the germline J gene fills it in. This specimen includes other DNA sequences encoding the same CDR3. The gene calls are TRBV30 and TRBJ1-4; 9 bases are shared with TRBD1. The germline V gene encodes CDR1 GTSNPN and CDR2 SVGIG (reference sequence). The CDR3 runs 15 residues. V was clipped by 3 bases and J by 7 bases; unmatched bases: 9. The sequenced CDR3 bases are TGTGCCTGGAGCGGAACAGGGGGCGCTCGTGAAAAA. Translation: CAWSGTGGAREK. The CDR3 in full is CAWSGTGGAREKLFF.

This clone has a handful of counts. The DNA ends 3 residues before the CDR3 does, and the rest of the CDR3 is filled in from the germline J gene. The chain is built from TRBV30 and TRBJ2-5, with a possible D match to TRBD1 (6 bases). The CDR3 covers 13 residues. V gave up 5 bases and J gave up 1 base, with 11 bases separating them. The germline CDR1 and CDR2 sequences are GTSNPN and SVGIG (reference sequence). The CDR3 here is CAWATGFQETQYF. The sequenced part of the CDR3 DNA is TGTGCCTGGGCCACAGGGTTCCAAGAGACC.

This clone was found many times. The read comes to an end 3 residues before the CDR3 does, leaving the germline J gene to fill in the end. The chain employs TRBV29-1 and TRBJ2-5, with TRBD1 as a possible D gene (5 bases). Germline assignment: CDR1 SQVTM and CDR2 ANQGSEA. The CDR3 covers 12 residues. V shed 5 bases and J shed 1 base, with 8 bases lying between them. The sequenced CDR3 bases are TGCAGCGTTCGACAGAGCCAAGAGACC. Encoded protein: CSVRQSQET. The whole CDR3 is CSVRQSQETQYF.

This clone showed up many times. The DNA ends 3 residues before the CDR3 does, and the rest of the CDR3 is filled in from the germline J gene. This sequence joins TRBV7-8 and TRBJ2-5; 14 nucleotides agree with TRBD2. V shed 5 bases and J 5 bases; nucleotides not matched to a gene: 7. Germline CDR1 SGHVS, CDR2 FQNEAQ. This CDR3 is built from 16 residues. CDR3 in amino acids: CASSQRLAGGRETQYF. Partial CDR3 DNA: TGTGCCAGCAGCCAGAGACTAGCGGGGGGGCGCGAGACC.

This clone was detected many times. The CDR3 end is not reached by the read, which stops 3 residues before it; the germline J gene fills it in. The chain couples TRBV30 to TRBJ1-5; D perhaps matches TRBD1 (6 bases). Germline V CDR1 and CDR2: GTSNPN, SVGIG (reference sequence). Trimming removed 3 bases from V and 7 bases from J, with 13 bases in between. CDR3 size: 13 residues. CDR3 bases read: TGTGCCTGGAGGCGGGGGCCGGGGCAGCCC. This encodes CAWRRGPGQP. The CDR3 in its entirety is CAWRRGPGQPQHF.

This clone was observed at least ten times. The read terminates 3 residues ahead of where the CDR3 ends, so the germline J gene completes it. The chain carries TRBV7-3 and TRBJ2-2, with D tentatively TRBD1 (6 bases). The CDR3 length is 15 residues. Trimming cost V 4 bases and J 3 bases, with 12 bases left between them. CDR1 and CDR2 (germline): SGHTA, FQGTGA. The CDR3 bases that were read are TGTGCCAGCAGCTCACGTCAGGGGCACACCGGGGAG. It yields the protein CASSSRQGHTGE. The entire CDR3 is CASSSRQGHTGELFF.

At least ten counts were recorded for this clone. CDR3 sequence reads: CASSRRLAGNNEQFF. The CDR3 bases that were read are TGCGCCAGCAGCCGTAGACTAGCGGGAAACAATGAG. The rearrangement links TRBV5-1 to TRBJ2-1; 11 nucleotides match TRBD2. The missing CDR3 end, 3 residues past where the read stops, is filled in from the germline J gene. Germline lookup yields CDR1 SGHRS and CDR2 YFSETQ. The CDR3 loop spans 15 amino acids. Trimming cost V 4 bases and J 5 bases; bases outside gene matches: 5.

This clone has a count of ten or more. The CDR3 is cut off 3 residues early in the read; its end comes from the germline J gene. The chain combines TRBV7-3 with TRBJ2-3, with unresolved D. V lost 1 base and J lost 0, with 5 bases in between. Germline loops: CDR1 SGHTA, CDR2 FQGTGA. The CDR3 runs 14 residues. The CDR3 region is CASSLRASTDTQYF. CDR3 DNA (partial): TGTGCCAGCAGCTTAAGAGCTAGCACAGATACG.

This clone was seen many times. Sequencing ends 3 residues short of the CDR3 end; the germline J gene provides the rest. The chain combines TRBV7-9 with TRBJ2-5; possibly TRBD1 for D (6 bases). The CDR3 covers 15 residues. Germline V gene data show CDR1 as SEHNR and CDR2 as FQNEAQ (reference sequence). Deletions cut 4 bases from V and 5 bases from J, with 17 bases between. The DNA read from the CDR3 is TGTGCCAGCAGCTCATACAGGGATCCAGGGGAGACC. Residues: CASSSYRDPGET. The entire CDR3 protein reads CASSSYRDPGETQYF.

In this sample, this clone turned up many times. The CDR3 end lies 3 residues beyond the end of the read and is filled in from the germline J gene. The chain has TRBV20-1 and TRBJ2-1; D unresolved. Germline CDR1 and CDR2: DFQATT and SNEGSKA (reference sequence). This CDR3 contains 12 residues. Between the trimmed V and J ends, which lost 5 bases and 5 bases, there was a span of 10 bases. CDR3 loop: CSAARTDNEQFF. The covered CDR3 bases are TGCAGTGCTGCGCGTACGGACAATGAG.

This clone was seen at least ten times. Coverage ceases 3 residues before the CDR3 finishes, and the germline J gene fills in the end. V usage is TRBV4-1 and J usage is TRBJ1-1; tentatively, D is TRBD1 (6 bases). V gave up 4 bases and J gave up 0 bases, with 9 bases separating them. Germline V gene data show CDR1 as MGHRA and CDR2 as YSYEKL. The CDR3 contains 14 residues. The CDR3 loop is CASSPRGLNTEAFF. Partial CDR3 DNA: TGCGCCAGCAGCCCCAGGGGATTGAACACTGAA.

A remark on this clone: The CDR3 end falls 3 residues outside the read, so it is completed with the germline J gene. The V gene is TRBV11-2, the J gene TRBJ1-1; a possible D gene is TRBD1 (6 bases). The CDR3 length is 13 residues. Germline CDR1 reads SGHAT; CDR2 reads FQNNGV. V lost 5 bases and J 1 base, leaving 8 bases between the germline ends. The CDR3: CASSTTGNTEAFF. CDR3 DNA, as far as it was read: TGTGCCAGCAGCACGACAGGGAACACTGAA.

Ten or more counts support this clone. The CDR3 goes on 3 residues after the read ends, and that part is filled in from the germline J gene. The J gene is TRBJ2-1, the V gene TRBV13; TRBD1 is a possible D gene (6 bases). This CDR3 is 15 amino acids long. V was pared by 4 bases and J by 3 bases, with 13 bases between. Looked up from germline, CDR1 is PRHDT and CDR2 is FYEKMQ (reference sequence). CDR3 sequence reads: CASSSRGSRYNEQFF. CDR3 DNA, as far as it was read: TGTGCCAGCAGCTCCAGGGGATCCCGCTACAATGAG.

Ten or more counts support this clone. The read is 3 residues too short to cover the CDR3 end, so that end is filled in from the germline J gene. The sample holds other DNA sequences that translate to the same CDR3. The chain has TRBV20-1 and TRBJ2-7, with TRBD1 matching 7 bases. The V and J ends lost 1 base and 3 bases, in that order; junction bases with no gene match: 3. The CDR3 is 13 residues long. CDR1 is DFQATT and CDR2 is SNEGSKA in the germline V gene (reference sequence). CDR3 in amino acids: CSARGDRDYEQYF. CDR3 DNA (partial): TGCAGTGCTAGAGGCGACAGGGACTACGAG.

As for this clone: The sequence runs out 3 residues before the end of the CDR3; the remainder is reconstructed from the germline J gene. The chain combines TRBV18 with TRBJ1-6, with D perhaps TRBD1 (5 bases). V was shortened by 3 bases and J by 7 bases, with 10 bases between the two germline ends. This CDR3 region has 14 residues. The V gene's germline CDR1 is KGHSH and CDR2 LQKENI. The CDR3 sequence: CASSPGTGNSPLHF. The DNA read from the CDR3 is TGTGCCAGCTCACCCGGAACAGGAAATTCACCC.

The sample holds many counts of this clone. The missing CDR3 end, 3 residues past where the read stops, is filled in from the germline J gene. J is TRBJ2-7 and V is TRBV20-1; the D gene is possibly TRBD2 (6 bases). The V and J ends lost 0 bases and 2 bases respectively, with 17 bases between them. CDR3 length: 16 residues. Per the germline V gene, CDR1 is DFQATT and CDR2 is SNEGSKA (reference sequence). The CDR3 bases that were read are TGCAGTGCTAGAGATCCTTACGGGGGAGCGACCTACGAG. This encodes CSARDPYGGATYE. From start to end, the CDR3 is CSARDPYGGATYEQYF.

Ten or more counts support this clone. The CDR3 end falls 3 residues outside the read, so it is completed with the germline J gene. This chain uses TRBV29-1 with TRBJ1-2; possible D gene TRBD1, 6 bases. This CDR3 is built from 11 residues. Germline V gene data show CDR1 as SQVTM and CDR2 as ANQGSEA. CDR3 loop: CSVYSGDGYTF. Incomplete CDR3 DNA: TGCAGCGTTTATTCAGGGGACGGC.

This clone has a count of ten or more. The CDR3 is CASSKGLAGGVTDTQYF. CDR3 DNA (partial): TGTGCCAGCAGCAAAGGACTAGCGGGAGGAGTAACTGATACG. V usage is TRBV7-3 and J usage is TRBJ2-3, with 14 bases matching TRBD2. Read sequence stops 3 residues before the CDR3 end, and the germline J gene provides the missing end. CDR1 and CDR2 from the germline V gene are SGHTA and FQGTGA. With 5 bases clipped from V and 6 bases from J, the junction kept 10 bases outside the gene matches. The CDR3 consists of 17 residues.

This clone was detected ten times or more. The sequenced fragment ends 3 residues before the CDR3 boundary, so the rest is inferred from the germline J gene. The chain links TRBV2 to TRBJ2-7, with a weak D call TRBD1 (5 bases). The V end was cut by 4 bases, the J end by 0 bases, with 10 bases between. Germline lookup yields CDR1 SNHLY and CDR2 FYNNEI. CDR3 length: 14 residues. CDR3 bases read: TGTGCCAGCAGTGGCGGCAGGGTCTCCTACGAG. This encodes CASSGGRVSYE. The whole CDR3 region reads CASSGGRVSYEQYF.

About this clone: The sequence runs out 3 residues before the end of the CDR3; the remainder is reconstructed from the germline J gene. The chain carries TRBV7-9 and TRBJ1-2, with 7 bases identical to TRBD1. The CDR3 runs 15 residues. In germline, CDR1 is SEHNR, CDR2 FQNEAQ (reference sequence). Germline trimming cut 3 bases from V and 4 bases from J; bases unmatched to any gene: 8. CDR3 residues: CASSFLRQGSYGYTF. The part of the CDR3 DNA that was read is TGTGCCAGCAGCTTTCTCCGACAGGGAAGCTATGGC.

This clone was seen only a few times. The observed sequence ends 3 residues before the CDR3 terminus, with the missing tail filled in from the germline J gene. V and J are TRBV7-8 and TRBJ1-6; 7 bases fit TRBD1. Germline V gene data show CDR1 as SGHVS and CDR2 as FQNEAQ. V shed 5 bases, J shed 4 bases, and the junction held 11 bases outside the gene matches. CDR3 length: 17 amino acids. This chain's CDR3 is CASSGPGQQNYNSPLHF. CDR3 DNA (partial): TGTGCCAGCAGCGGACCGGGACAGCAGAATTATAATTCACCC.

This clone was seen many times. The CDR3 end lies 3 residues beyond the end of the read and is filled in from the germline J gene. This chain links TRBV7-9 with TRBJ2-5; D is possibly TRBD1 (6 bases). Looked up from germline, CDR1 is SEHNR and CDR2 is FQNEAQ (reference sequence). V lost 3 bases and J 5 bases, leaving 13 bases between the germline ends. This CDR3 is 14 amino acids long. The covered CDR3 bases are TGTGCCAGCAGCTTCCCGACAGGCGGGGAGACC. This gives the protein CASSFPTGGET. The complete CDR3 protein is CASSFPTGGETQYF.

This clone was detected ten times or more. The read stops 3 residues short of the end of the CDR3; the missing end is completed from the germline J gene. The gene calls are TRBV29-1 and TRBJ2-1; TRBD1 is a possible D gene (5 bases). The CDR3 consists of 14 residues. CDR1 and CDR2 from the germline V gene are SQVTM and ANQGSEA. With 6 bases removed from V and 6 bases from J, the gap between germline ends came to 18 bases. This CDR3 is CSVQGRDLANEQFF. The sequenced CDR3 bases are TGCAGCGTGCAGGGTAGGGATCTGGCCAATGAG.

This clone was recorded at least ten times. Read sequence stops 3 residues before the CDR3 end, and the germline J gene provides the missing end. The J gene is TRBJ2-3, the V gene TRBV5-1, with 9 bases that match TRBD2. Germline-derived CDR1 and CDR2 are SGHRS and YFSETQ. Trimming at V came to 0 bases and at J to 3 bases, leaving 5 bases not matched to a gene. The CDR3 is made up of 16 amino acids. The CDR3 sequence is CASSLGGGGTTDTQYF. The part of the CDR3 DNA that was read is TGCGCCAGCAGCTTGGGCGGGGGGGGGACGACAGATACG.

In this sample, this clone turned up many times. Sequencing ends 3 residues short of the CDR3 end; the germline J gene provides the rest. The chain uses TRBV19 and TRBJ2-3; TRBD2 is a possible D gene (6 bases). CDR3 length: 16 residues. Germline CDR1 and CDR2: LNHDA and SQIVND (reference sequence). Trimming took 5 bases from V and 4 from J, leaving 19 bases between them. CDR3 DNA (partial): TGTGCCAGTAGTTCTCGGGTAGCGGAGATATCAGATACG. This codes for CASSSRVAEISDT. In full, the CDR3 reads CASSSRVAEISDTQYF. Full variable domain (remainder filled in from reference TRBV19 and TRBJ2-3): DGGITQSPKYLFRKEGQNVTLSCEQNLNHDAMYWYRQDPGQGLRLIYYSQIVNDFQKGDIAEGYSVSREKKESFPLTVTSAQKNPTAFYLCASSSRVAEISDTQYFGPGTRLTVL.

This clone was counted ten times or more. The read ends 3 residues before the CDR3 terminus; that terminus is restored from the germline J gene. The genes are TRBV20-1 and TRBJ2-4; no firm D call. V was cut by 3 bases and J by 0 bases, with 15 bases left in between. CDR3 size: 16 residues. Germline V CDR1 and CDR2: DFQATT, SNEGSKA (reference sequence). The CDR3 protein is CSASAPQTLAKNIQYF. Partial CDR3 DNA: TGCAGTGCTAGTGCCCCCCAGACACTAGCCAAAAACATT.